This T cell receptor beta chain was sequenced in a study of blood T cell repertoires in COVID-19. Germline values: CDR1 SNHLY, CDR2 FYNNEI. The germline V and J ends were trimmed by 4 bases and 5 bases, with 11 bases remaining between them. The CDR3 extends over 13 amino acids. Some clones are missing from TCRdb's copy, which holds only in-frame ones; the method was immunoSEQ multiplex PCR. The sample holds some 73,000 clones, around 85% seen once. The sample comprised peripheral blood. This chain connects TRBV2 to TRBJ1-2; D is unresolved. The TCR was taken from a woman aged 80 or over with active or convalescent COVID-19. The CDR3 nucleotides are TGTGCCAGCAGTGTACCAGGAACGTATGGCTACACCTTC. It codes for CASSVPGTYGYTF.